Listed below are T cell receptor beta chains from one sample, sequenced in a study of shared clonotypes between healthy human individuals. The table came from immunoSEQ multiplex PCR; TCRdb's copy has only in-frame clones and leaves some out. The sample holds roughly 320,000 clones, 87% seen once. The specimen was memory CD8+ T cells sorted from blood. These receptors originate from a man aged 18 to 29 in good health. The CDR3 runs from the conserved cysteine through the conserved F or W. Each record gives: clone size, J gene, V gene, D gene, CDR3 protein, CDR3 DNA. D genes are given only for firm matches. Some rows mark clone size as missing; the rest say once, few, many or name a class of expanded clone.

. | TRBJ1-2 | TRBV27 | . | CASSFTADNYGRTF | TGTGCCAGCAGTTTTACTGCAGATAACTATGGCCGTACCTTC
once | TRBJ2-5 | TRBV10-3 | TRBD2 | CAISESPLTSGRQETQYF | TGTGCCATCAGTGAGTCCCCCCTGACTAGCGGGAGGCAAGAGACCCAGTACTTC
. | TRBJ2-7 | TRBV15 | . | CATSRPGYEQYF | TGTGCCACCAGCAGACCTGGGTACGAGCAGTACTTC
. | TRBJ1-1 | TRBV13 | . | CASSSGHIPDFTEAFF | TGTGCCAGCAGCTCAGGACACATTCCAGACTTCACTGAAGCTTTCTTT
. | TRBJ2-7 | TRBV9 | . | CASSVGYRREQYF | TGTGCCAGCAGCGTAGGTTATCGGAGAGAGCAGTACTTC
. | TRBJ2-7 | TRBV6-5 | . | CASSYLIPYEQYF | TGTGCCAGCAGTTACTTAATCCCCTACGAGCAGTACTTC
. | TRBJ1-6 | TRBV6-5 | . | CASSYGGRAPLHF | TGTGCCAGCAGTTACGGGGGGCGTGCACCCCTCCACTTT
few | TRBJ2-7 | TRBV10-3 | . | CAISESGYEQYF | TGTGCCATCAGTGAGTCGGGGTACGAGCAGTACTTC
few | TRBJ2-2 | TRBV5-6 | . | CASSLARAPELFF | TGTGCCAGCAGCTTGGCCCGGGCACCCGAGCTGTTTTTT
. | TRBJ2-7 | TRBV11-2 | . | CASSLDTREYF | TGTGCCAGCAGCTTAGATACAAGGGAGTACTTC
. | TRBJ2-3 | TRBV29-1 | TRBD2 | CSVGSGEADTQYF | TGCAGCGTTGGTAGCGGGGAGGCAGATACGCAGTATTTT
. | TRBJ2-5 | TRBV4-1 | . | CASSLPLGGRETQYF | TGCGCCAGCAGCCTCCCCCTAGGGGGTCGAGAGACCCAGTACTTC
. | TRBJ2-5 | TRBV12-5 | TRBD1 | CASGLVPGGETQYF | TGTGCTAGTGGTTTGGTACCAGGGGGAGAGACCCAGTACTTC
. | TRBJ1-1 | TRBV9 | . | CASSQGQGGDTEAFF | TGTGCCAGCAGCCAAGGGCAGGGAGGGGACACTGAAGCTTTCTTT
. | TRBJ1-1 | TRBV5-4 | TRBD1 | CASSVDRGQGAFF | TGTGCCAGCAGCGTGGACAGGGGGCAAGGGGCTTTCTTT
. | TRBJ2-7 | TRBV7-9 | TRBD1 | CASSPPEQGAYEQYF | TGTGCCAGCAGCCCCCCGGAACAGGGGGCCTACGAGCAGTACTTC
. | TRBJ2-5 | TRBV6-5 | TRBD1 | CASSYGTGSLSQYF | TGTGCCAGCAGTTACGGGACAGGGTCACTGTCCCAGTACTTC
. | TRBJ2-2 | TRBV7-2 | TRBD1 | CASSLVRGQTNTGELFF | TGTGCCAGCAGCTTAGTTCGGGGACAGACGAACACCGGGGAGCTGTTTTTT
. | TRBJ1-5 | TRBV10-2 | . | CAVSRDISIRPQHF | TGCGCCGTCTCCCGGGACATCTCAATCCGGCCCCAGCATTTT
. | TRBJ2-2 | TRBV5-1 | . | CASSLGETNTGELFF | TGCGCCAGCAGCTTGGGCGAAACGAACACCGGGGAGCTGTTTTTT
. | TRBJ1-1 | TRBV5-4 | . | CASSLPTTGPLEAFF | TGTGCCAGCAGCTTGCCCACTACAGGGCCCCTTGAAGCTTTCTTT
. | TRBJ2-7 | TRBV5-6 | . | CASSLGVAIDEQYF | TGTGCCAGCAGCCTCGGGGTGGCAATCGACGAGCAGTACTTC
. | TRBJ2-7 | TRBV7-6 | . | CASSLGQGTYEQYF | TGTGCCAGCAGCTTAGGGCAGGGAACCTACGAGCAGTACTTC
. | TRBJ1-6 | TRBV7-3 | . | CASSLNSLVRGDNSPLHF | TGTGCCAGCAGCTTAAATAGTTTAGTTCGAGGAGATAATTCACCCCTCCACTTT
. | TRBJ2-7 | TRBV6-1 | TRBD1 | CASDRQGDLFYEQYF | TGTGCCAGCGATCGACAGGGTGATCTTTTCTACGAGCAGTACTTC
. | TRBJ1-1 | TRBV11-2 | TRBD1 | CASSFALGQGNTEAFF | TGTGCCAGCAGCTTCGCACTCGGACAGGGGAACACTGAAGCTTTCTTT
. | TRBJ2-7 | TRBV5-8 | . | CASSFGTFTYEQYF | TGTGCCAGCAGCTTTGGGACGTTTACCTACGAGCAGTACTTC